The 13 T cell receptor beta chains below come from one sample, sequenced in a study of cytomegalovirus exposure and HLA in healthy donors. PCR was performed using 60 Vbeta and 13 Jbeta primers. Assay: immunoSEQ multiplex PCR; the TCRdb copy retains only in-frame clones and omits some. Altogether over 30,000 clones are present, about 80% being singletons, with the ten largest covering roughly 6%. Sequenced: PBMCs. The receptors were sampled from a male donor in good health and CMV-seronegative.

In its sample, this clone was seen once. The chain links TRBV5-1 to TRBJ2-7; no definite D call. V lost 5 bases and J 2 bases, leaving 11 bases between the germline ends. Germline values: CDR1 SGHRS, CDR2 YFSETQ. CDR3 size: 13 residues. The CDR3: CASSTDGPYEQYF. The CDR3 DNA reads as TGCGCCAGCAGTACAGACGGTCCCTACGAGCAGTACTTC.

This chain uses TRBV19 with TRBJ1-1; 8 bases fit TRBD1. The CDR3 consists of 15 residues. With V trimmed by 3 bases and J by 5 bases, 8 bases remained unmatched. The V gene's germline CDR1 is LNHDA and CDR2 SQIVND (reference sequence). Here the CDR3 DNA reads TGTGCCAGTAGTATCGGACAGGGTTTAGGGACTGAAGCTTTCTTT. It translates to CASSIGQGLGTEAFF. The variable domain in full, with the rest retrieved from reference TRBV19 and TRBJ1-1, is DGGITQSPKYLFRKEGQNVTLSCEQNLNHDAMYWYRQDPGQGLRLIYYSQIVNDFQKGDIAEGYSVSREKKESFPLTVTSAQKNPTAFYLCASSIGQGLGTEAFFGQGTRLTVV.

As for this clone: The same CDR3 also results from other DNA sequences found in this sample. The chain combines TRBV11-2 with TRBJ1-1; D is possibly TRBD1 (5 bases). CDR1 SGHAT and CDR2 FQNNGV come from the germline V gene. This CDR3 is 14 amino acids long. V was trimmed by 1 base and J by 1 base, leaving 7 bases between them. The CDR3, as DNA: TGTGCCAGCAGCTTAGTACAGGCGAACACTGAAGCTTTCTTT. Its protein product is CASSLVQANTEAFF.

The CDR3 DNA reads as TGTGCCAGCAGCTTAGACGAAAGCTTAGCAGGGTTCCATTTT. Residues: CASSLDESLAGFHF. The gene calls are TRBV7-9 and TRBJ1-5, with D possibly TRBD1 on 5 matching bases. The V end lost 1 base, the J end lost 16 bases, and 20 bases lay between the germline ends. The CDR3 totals 14 residues. Germline values: CDR1 SEHNR, CDR2 FQNEAQ (reference sequence).

This chain connects TRBV5-1 to TRBJ2-1; the match to TRBD1 covers 9 bases. CDR1 and CDR2 from the germline V gene are SGHRS and YFSETQ. The V and J ends lost 0 bases and 9 bases, in that order; junction bases with no gene match: 7. The CDR3 covers 15 residues. The CDR3 loop is CASSLDGQGLFEQFF. The CDR3 DNA follows: TGCGCCAGCAGCTTGGACGGACAGGGGTTATTTGAGCAGTTCTTC.

The CDR3 sequence is CASSLDTTNEKLFF. CDR3 DNA sequence: TGCGCCAGCAGCTTGGATACAACTAATGAAAAACTGTTTTTT. This sequence joins TRBV5-1 and TRBJ1-4; D gene uncertain. Germline loops: CDR1 SGHRS, CDR2 YFSETQ. CDR3 length equals 14 residues. V lost 0 bases and J lost 0, with 3 bases in between.

The chain couples TRBV18 to TRBJ1-1; D is unclear. This CDR3 is 14 amino acids long. Trimming took off 2 bases at V and 9 bases at J, with 16 bases between the two ends. The germline V gene has CDR1 KGHSH and CDR2 LQKENI. In DNA, the CDR3 is TGTGCCAGCTCACCAGAGCGAACCGCTAACAAAGCTTTCTTT. Translated, it gives CASSPERTANKAFF.

On this clone itself: Germline is not matched at one junction end, which may reflect a read error. This rearrangement joins TRBV7-7 to TRBJ2-3, with 10 nucleotides matching TRBD2. The V gene's germline CDR1 is SSHAT and CDR2 FNYEAQ (reference sequence). The CDR3 totals 15 residues. The CDR3 sequence is CASSISGRATDTQYF. CDR3 DNA: TGTGCTAGCAGCATCAGCGGGAGGGCTACAGATACGCAGTATTTT. The whole variable domain, remainder taken from reference TRBV7-7 and TRBJ2-3, is GAGVSQSPRYKVTKRGQDVTLRCDPISSHATLYWYQQALGQGPEFLTYFNYEAQPDKSGLPSDRFSAERPEGSISTLTIQRTEQRDSAMYRCASSISGRATDTQYFGPGTRLTVL.

This chain uses TRBV5-1 with TRBJ1-1, with 7 bases aligning to TRBD1. This CDR3 is built from 14 residues. Germline V gene lookup returns CDR1 SGHRS and CDR2 YFSETQ. Trimming removed 4 bases from V and 3 bases from J; junction bases left unmatched: 6. The CDR3 sequence: CASSQRTGDTEAFF. The CDR3 DNA sequence: TGCGCCAGCAGCCAACGTACAGGGGACACTGAAGCTTTCTTT.

This chain links TRBV2 with TRBJ2-5; 10 bases match TRBD1. Trimming at V came to 5 bases and at J to 7 bases, leaving 10 bases not matched to a gene. Germline CDR1 is SNHLY and CDR2 is FYNNEI. CDR3 length: 15 residues. The DNA for the CDR3 is TGTGCCAGCAGTCGGGACAGGGGTAGAGAGGTGACCCAGTACTTC. Translating gives CASSRDRGREVTQYF.

The chain joins TRBV4-1 to TRBJ2-1; 9 bases fit TRBD1. This CDR3 spans 16 amino acids. From germline, CDR1 is MGHRA and CDR2 YSYEKL. The trim removed 2 bases at V and 2 bases at J, leaving 4 bases unmatched. Here the CDR3 DNA reads TGCGCCAGCAGCCAATGGCGACAGGGGGCCTACAATGAGCAGTTCTTC. Translated, it gives CASSQWRQGAYNEQFF.

The rearrangement joins TRBV29-1 to TRBJ2-7, with 7 bases lining up with TRBD1. The CDR3 has 15 residues. Per germline, CDR1 SQVTM and CDR2 ANQGSEA. V lost 1 base, J lost 5 bases, and 11 bases stayed unmatched. As DNA, the CDR3 is TGCAGCGTTGAAGGGGGTCGACAGGGTTACGACGAGCAGTACTTC. The encoded protein is CSVEGGRQGYDEQYF.

This clone was found once. This chain connects TRBV30 to TRBJ1-2; D gene unclear. Deletions cut 1 base from V and 7 bases from J, with 10 bases between. Germline CDR1 is GTSNPN and CDR2 is SVGIG (reference sequence). CDR3 length: 12 residues. The CDR3 region is CAWSGGVGGYTF. CDR3 DNA: TGTGCCTGGAGTGGAGGTGTGGGTGGCTACACCTTC.